What follows is one T cell receptor beta chain and its context. The source of the sample is a study of blood T cell repertoires in COVID-19. Whole-study context: Sites in the United States, Italy and Spain provided acute and convalescent COVID-19 samples.

Trimming took off 0 bases at V and 0 bases at J, with 6 bases between the two ends. Germline CDR1 and CDR2: SGHTA and FQGNSA. The CDR3 totals 15 residues. The method was immunoSEQ multiplex PCR; TCRdb's version includes in-frame clones alone and lacks a portion of them. The sample carries roughly 200,000 clones, 70% to 90% recorded once. The chain employs TRBV7-2 and TRBJ1-3; D not resolved. The source of this sequence is a woman aged 25-40 years with acute or convalescent COVID-19. Sequencing used peripheral blood. CDR3 DNA: TGTGCCAGCAGCTTAGCCTCCGTCTCTGGAAACACCATATATTTT. It encodes CASSLASVSGNTIYF.